This TCR beta chain was documented in a study of blood T cell repertoires in COVID-19. TCRdb keeps only in-frame clones here, not all; method: immunoSEQ multiplex PCR. The sample carries about 380,000 clones, roughly 91% recorded once. The sequenced sample was PBMCs or T cells enriched from blood (not recorded which). This receptor was taken from a woman under 30 who had recovered from COVID-19.

Here the CDR3 reads CASNWGENTGELFF. Written as DNA, the CDR3 is TGTGCCAGCAACTGGGGGGAGAACACCGGGGAGCTGTTTTTT. The chain has TRBV27 and TRBJ2-2, with TRBD2 as a possible D gene (6 bases). Germline lookup yields CDR1 MNHEY and CDR2 SMNVEV (reference sequence). The CDR3 covers 14 residues. Trimming cost V 7 bases and J 1 base, with 10 bases left between them.